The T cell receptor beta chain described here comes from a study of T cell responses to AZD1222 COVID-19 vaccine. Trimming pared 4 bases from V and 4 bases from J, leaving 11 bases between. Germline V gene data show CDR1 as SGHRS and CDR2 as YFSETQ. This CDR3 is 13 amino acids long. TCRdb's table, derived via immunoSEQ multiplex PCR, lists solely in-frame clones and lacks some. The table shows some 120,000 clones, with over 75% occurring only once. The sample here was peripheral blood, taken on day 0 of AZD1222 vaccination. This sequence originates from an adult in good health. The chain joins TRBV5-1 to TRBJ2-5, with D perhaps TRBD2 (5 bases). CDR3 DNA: TGCGCCAGCAGCCCGCCGGCGGGAGAGACCCAGTACTTC. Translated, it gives CASSPPAGETQYF.